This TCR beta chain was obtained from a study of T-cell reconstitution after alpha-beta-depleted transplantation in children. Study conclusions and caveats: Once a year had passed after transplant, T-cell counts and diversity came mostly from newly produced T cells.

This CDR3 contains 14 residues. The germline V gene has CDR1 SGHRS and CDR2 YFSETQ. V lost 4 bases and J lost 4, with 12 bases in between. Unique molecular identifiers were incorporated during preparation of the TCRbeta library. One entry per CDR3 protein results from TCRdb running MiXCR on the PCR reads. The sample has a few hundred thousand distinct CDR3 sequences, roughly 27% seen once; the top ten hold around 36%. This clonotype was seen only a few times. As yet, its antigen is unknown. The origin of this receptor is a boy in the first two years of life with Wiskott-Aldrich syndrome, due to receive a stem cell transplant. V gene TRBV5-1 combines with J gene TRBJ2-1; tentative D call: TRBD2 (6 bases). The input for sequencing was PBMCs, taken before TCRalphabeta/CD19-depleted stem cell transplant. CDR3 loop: CASSPLSGYNEQFF. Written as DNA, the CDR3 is TGCGCCAGCAGCCCTCTTAGCGGATACAATGAGCAGTTCTTC.